This TCR beta chain was sequenced for a study of blood T cell repertoires in COVID-19. Germline V gene lookup returns CDR1 SGHVS and CDR2 FQNEAQ. The CDR3 extends over 14 amino acids. Trimming pared 1 base from V and 1 base from J, leaving 7 bases between. Libraries were prepared by immunoSEQ multiplex PCR; TCRdb keeps only in-frame clonotypes and omits some of them. The table lists some 140,000 clones, 84% of them singletons, with 5.5% in the top ten. The genes are TRBV7-8 and TRBJ2-5; D ambiguous. The receptor's source is a man in his forties with acute COVID-19. Sequencing was carried out using PBMCs or T cells enriched from blood (not recorded which). CDR3 residues: CASSLGLVQETQYF. The DNA of the CDR3 is TGTGCCAGCAGCTTAGGGCTAGTCCAAGAGACCCAGTACTTC. Full variable domain (remainder filled in from reference TRBV7-8 and TRBJ2-5): GAGVSQSPRYKVAKRGQDVALRCDPISGHVSLFWYQQALGQGPEFLTYFQNEAQLDKSGLPSDRFFAERPEGSVSTLKIQRTQQEDSAVYLCASSLGLVQETQYFGPGTRLLVL.